This T cell receptor (beta chain) is drawn from a study of cytomegalovirus exposure and HLA in healthy donors. The wider study: Earlier findings included about 120 million unique TCR beta sequences obtained from about 179 million T cells.

This clone turned up a few times. The length of the CDR3 is 15 residues. V dropped 3 bases and J dropped 0 bases, with 8 bases sitting between them. Germline values: CDR1 LGHNA, CDR2 YSLEER. PCR primers comprised 60 Vbeta and 13 Jbeta primers. The repertoire was sequenced with immunoSEQ multiplex PCR; TCRdb's copy has only in-frame clones and lacks some. The table shows more than 100,000 clones, with approximately 75% occurring only once. The TCR was taken from a male donor in good health and CMV-seronegative. This chain connects TRBV4-3 to TRBJ1-4; the D is unclear. The material sequenced was PBMCs. DNA for the CDR3: TGCGCCAGCAGCCATTTAACAGCAACTAATGAAAAACTGTTTTTT. As protein: CASSHLTATNEKLFF.